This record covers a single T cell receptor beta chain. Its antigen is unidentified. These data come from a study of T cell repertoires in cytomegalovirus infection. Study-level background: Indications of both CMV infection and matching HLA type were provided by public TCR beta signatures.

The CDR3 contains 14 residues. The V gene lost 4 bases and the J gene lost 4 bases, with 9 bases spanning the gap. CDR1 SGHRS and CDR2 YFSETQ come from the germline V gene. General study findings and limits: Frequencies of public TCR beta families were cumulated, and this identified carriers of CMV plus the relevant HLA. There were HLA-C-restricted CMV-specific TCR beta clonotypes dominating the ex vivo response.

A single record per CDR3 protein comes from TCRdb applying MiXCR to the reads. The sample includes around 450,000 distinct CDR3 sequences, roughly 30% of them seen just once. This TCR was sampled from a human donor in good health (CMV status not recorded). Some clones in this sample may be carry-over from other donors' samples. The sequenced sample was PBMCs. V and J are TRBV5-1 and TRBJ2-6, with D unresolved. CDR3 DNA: TGCGCCAGCAGCATACTGGGAGGGGCCAACGTCCTGACTTTC. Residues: CASSILGGANVLTF.